This TCR beta chain was identified in a study of T cell clonality in common variable immunodeficiency. General observations from the study: CVID subjects showed higher TCRbeta clonality than healthy controls.

The CDR3 length is 16 residues. Germline V lookup: CDR1 GTSNPN, CDR2 SVGIG (reference sequence). Details on this clone: Its target is unknown. Read data end 3 residues before the CDR3 end; the end is taken from the germline J gene.

This table comes from immunoSEQ multiplex PCR, and its TCRdb copy is limited to in-frame clones, with some not included. The data show under 40,000 clones, with none appearing a single time. The chain joins TRBV30 to TRBJ1-2, with D tentatively TRBD1 (5 bases). Sequencing used peripheral blood mononuclear cells. This clonotype originated in a person aged 18-69 years in good health. The CDR3 sequence: CAWSNFGRAGEGDYTF. Partial CDR3 DNA: TGTGCCTGGAGTAATTTCGGACGGGCGGGGGAGGGCGAC.